This T cell receptor (beta chain) was observed in a study of beta chain features in type 1 diabetes. Background on the study: Similarity in age, gender and cell yields was seen between patients and healthy donors. Whole-study results and caveats: Insertion counts at VDJ junctions were lower in type 1 diabetes patients, who also showed more deletions there. When Type 1 diabetes patients were examined, their TCRB CDR3s proved moderately but significantly shorter in all four CD4+ subsets.

Remarks on this clone: Its antigen remains unknown.

The whole isolated RNA underwent reverse transcription, so sequencing captured expressed TCRB transcripts. Some 3.4 million reads were obtained on average from naive, central memory and regulatory T cell samples. Some clones are missing from TCRdb's copy, which holds only in-frame ones; the method was immunoSEQ multiplex PCR. The data contain about 660,000 clones, roughly an eighth of them singletons. Trimming took off 5 bases at V and 8 bases at J, with 10 bases between the two ends. Germline V gene data show CDR1 as SNHLY and CDR2 as FYNNEI. CDR3 length equals 12 residues. Every participating donor gave one draw, a heparinised blood sample averaging approximately 120 mL.

The TCR was taken from a man aged 18 to 29 with type 1 diabetes. The chain recombines TRBV2 with TRBJ2-1, with D perhaps matching TRBD1 (6 bases). Sequences were obtained from naive CD4+ T cells from blood. The CDR3 DNA follows: TGTGCCAGCAGTACAGGGTACGATGAGCAGTTCTTC. Translated: CASSTGYDEQFF.